The sequence of this T cell receptor beta chain was determined in a study of type 1 and type 2 diabetes patients. Study-level background: Samples came from type 1 diabetic, type 2 diabetic or nondiabetic people, recruited in China.

No donor had another autoimmune disease or recent infection within four weeks. This clonotype was recorded a few times. Its antigen is unidentified. V lost 10 bases and J lost 13, with 16 bases in between. Germline V gene sequence: CDR1 MNHEY, CDR2 SVGAGI. This CDR3 spans 11 amino acids. Findings and caveats of the study: Type 2 diabetes and control samples shared highly correlated V and J usage, averaging around 0.97. Type 2 diabetes repertoires were more diverse than type 1 diabetes repertoires.

Amplification started from genomic DNA. The TCR beta CDR3 region was amplified using 30 forward and 13 reverse primers. TCRdb called the multiplex PCR reads again in MiXCR, with one record for every CDR3 protein. Among 270,000 or so distinct CDR3 sequences, 45% to 60% were seen once, and the ten largest hold roughly 15%. The receptor was isolated from a young man with type 2 diabetes. The specimen sequenced was peripheral blood mononuclear cells (PBMCs). V usage is TRBV6-5 and J usage is TRBJ1-4; maybe TRBD1 (5 bases). The CDR3 nucleotides are TGTGCCACCTACTTCTCGGGGCGACTGTTTTTT. It yields the protein CATYFSGRLFF.